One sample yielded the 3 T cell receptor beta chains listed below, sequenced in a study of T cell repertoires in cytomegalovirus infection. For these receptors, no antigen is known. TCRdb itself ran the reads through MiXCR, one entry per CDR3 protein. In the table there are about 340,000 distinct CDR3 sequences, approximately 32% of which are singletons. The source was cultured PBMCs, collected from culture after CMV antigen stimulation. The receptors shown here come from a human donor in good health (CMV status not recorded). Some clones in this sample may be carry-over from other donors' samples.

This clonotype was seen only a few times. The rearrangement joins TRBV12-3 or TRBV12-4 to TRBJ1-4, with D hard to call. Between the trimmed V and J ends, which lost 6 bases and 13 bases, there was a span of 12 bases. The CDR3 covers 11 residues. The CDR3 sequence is CASSRGLLLFF. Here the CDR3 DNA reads TGTGCCAGCAGCCGAGGATTGTTACTGTTTTTT.

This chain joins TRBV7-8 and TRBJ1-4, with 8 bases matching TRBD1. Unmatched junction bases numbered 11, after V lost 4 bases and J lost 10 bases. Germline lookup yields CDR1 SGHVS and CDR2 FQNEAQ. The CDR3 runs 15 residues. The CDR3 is CASSSGTGTGVKLFF. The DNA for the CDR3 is TGTGCCAGCAGCTCGGGGACCGGGACAGGTGTAAAACTGTTTTTT.

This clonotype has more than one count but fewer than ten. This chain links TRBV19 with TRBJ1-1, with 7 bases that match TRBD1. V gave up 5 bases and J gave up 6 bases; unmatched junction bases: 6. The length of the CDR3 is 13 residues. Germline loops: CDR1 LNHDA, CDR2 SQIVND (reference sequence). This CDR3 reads CASSLRQGPEAFF. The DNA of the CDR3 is TGTGCCAGTAGTCTCAGACAGGGTCCTGAAGCTTTCTTT.